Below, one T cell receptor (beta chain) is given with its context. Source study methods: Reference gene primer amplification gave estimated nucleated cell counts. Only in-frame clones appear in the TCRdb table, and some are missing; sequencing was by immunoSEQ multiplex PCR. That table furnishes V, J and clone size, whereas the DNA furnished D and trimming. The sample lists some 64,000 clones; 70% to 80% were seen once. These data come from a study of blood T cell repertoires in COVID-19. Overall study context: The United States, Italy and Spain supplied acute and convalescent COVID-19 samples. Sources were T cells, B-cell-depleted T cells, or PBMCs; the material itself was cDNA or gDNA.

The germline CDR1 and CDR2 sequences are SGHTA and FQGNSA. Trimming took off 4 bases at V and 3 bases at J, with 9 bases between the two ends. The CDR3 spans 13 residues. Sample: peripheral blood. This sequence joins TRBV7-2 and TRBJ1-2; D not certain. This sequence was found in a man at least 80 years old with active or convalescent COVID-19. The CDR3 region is CASSSRTDYGYTF. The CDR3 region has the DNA TGTGCCAGCAGCTCCCGGACTGACTATGGCTACACCTTC.